These 27 T cell receptor beta chains were sequenced from one sample in a study of T cells in Graves' hyperthyroidism and ophthalmopathy. Amplification of TCR beta CDR3 regions used RNA as the template. HTBI primers drove first-round RT-PCR of the TCR CDR3. TCRdb reprocessed the multiplex PCR reads with MiXCR, giving one entry per CDR3 protein. The table records 400,000 to 500,000 distinct CDR3 sequences, roughly an eighth of them present only once. The sequenced material came from blood. All receptors come from a woman aged 18-30 years with Graves' hyperthyroidism.

This clonotype has only a few counts. The CDR3 reads CSARSATSGAYEQYF. CDR3 nucleotides: TGCAGTGCTAGATCCGCGACTAGCGGGGCCTACGAGCAGTACTTC. V usage is TRBV20-1 and J usage is TRBJ2-7, with 11 bases lining up with TRBD2. The CDR3 runs to 15 residues. The V gene's germline CDR1 is DFQATT and CDR2 SNEGSKA (reference sequence). With V trimmed by 2 bases and J by 2 bases, 5 bases remained unmatched.

This clonotype was detected many times. The chain combines TRBV6-5 with TRBJ2-3; 9 nucleotides line up with TRBD2. The CDR3 contains 17 residues. With V trimmed by 0 bases and J by 4 bases, 8 bases remained unmatched. Germline V CDR1 and CDR2: MNHEY, SVGAGI. The CDR3 DNA reads TGTGCCAGCAGTTACTCTCCTAGCGGGATGACTTCAGATACGCAGTATTTT. Translation: CASSYSPSGMTSDTQYF.

Many counts were recorded for this clonotype. The chain combines TRBV6-1 with TRBJ2-1, with 8 bases that match TRBD1. The V gene end was trimmed by 7 bases and the J gene end by 8 bases; junction bases not matched to a gene: 10. Germline V gives CDR1 MNHNS, CDR2 SASEGT. This CDR3 contains 14 residues. The CDR3 sequence is CASKPWDRWDEQFF. Written as DNA, the CDR3 is TGTGCCAGCAAACCTTGGGACAGGTGGGATGAGCAGTTCTTC.

This clonotype was counted ten times or more. The V and J genes are TRBV20-1 and TRBJ1-1; D call uncertain. This CDR3 is built from 14 residues. Trimming removed 0 bases at V and 0 bases at J, with 8 bases between. Germline CDR1 is DFQATT and CDR2 is SNEGSKA (reference sequence). The CDR3 reads CSARDDTMNTEAFF. The CDR3 nucleotides are TGCAGTGCTAGAGATGACACCATGAACACTGAAGCTTTCTTT.

With respect to this clonotype: This may be a read error: a much more frequent sequence differs by one nucleotide. The chain employs TRBV4-1 and TRBJ1-1; D is uncertain. The V gene's germline CDR1 is MGHRA and CDR2 YSYEKL. This CDR3 is built from 14 residues. The CDR3 here is CASSQVNTNIEAFF. The CDR3 DNA follows: TGCGCCAGCAGCCAAGTCAATACGAACATTGAAGCTTTCTTT.

In this sample, this clonotype turned up many times. The chain has TRBV7-9 and TRBJ2-3; TRBD2 matches 9 bases. The CDR3 totals 12 residues. Germline CDR1 SEHNR, CDR2 FQNEAQ (reference sequence). V dropped 8 bases and J dropped 11; count of bases not matched to a gene: 8. As DNA, the CDR3 is TGTGCCAGCTCGACCGGACTAGCGCAGCAGTATTTT. Translation gives CASSTGLAQQYF.

This clonotype came up many times. A read error may account for a junction end that differs from germline. The chain joins TRBV5-1 to TRBJ2-1, with D perhaps matching TRBD2 (5 bases). Germline loops: CDR1 SGHRS, CDR2 YFSETQ. The CDR3 runs 12 residues. The CDR3 here is CASSLEGNEQFF. CDR3 bases: TGTGCCAGCAGTTTAGAGGGTAATGAGCAGTTCTTC.

The sample holds a few counts of this clonotype. V usage is TRBV18 and J usage is TRBJ2-2, with 10 positions matching TRBD2. The V gene end was trimmed by 3 bases and the J gene end by 3 bases; junction bases not matched to a gene: 7. Per germline, CDR1 KGHSH and CDR2 LQKENI. The CDR3 is 17 amino acids. CDR3 sequence: CASSPIRTSGDTGELFF. As DNA, the CDR3 is TGTGCCAGCTCACCGATACGGACTAGCGGTGACACCGGGGAGCTGTTTTTT. The whole variable domain, remainder taken from reference TRBV18 and TRBJ2-2, is NAGVMQNPRHLVRRRGQEARLRCSPMKGHSHVYWYRQLPEEGLKFMVYLQKENIIDESGMPKERFSAEFPKEGPSILRIQQVVRGDSAAYFCASSPIRTSGDTGELFFGEGSRLTVL.

This clonotype was detected many times. This rearrangement joins TRBV20-1 to TRBJ2-7; TRBD2 matches at 9 bases. CDR1 DFQATT and CDR2 SNEGSKA come from the germline V gene (reference sequence). J was trimmed by 7 bases and V by 4 bases; bases with no gene match: 14. CDR3 length: 15 amino acids. Written as DNA, the CDR3 is TGCAGTGCTATAGTGCGGGAGGGCCTCTTGTGGGAGCAGTACTTC. This encodes CSAIVREGLLWEQYF.

The table lists this clonotype with many counts. The gene calls are TRBV9 and TRBJ2-1; 10 nucleotides agree with TRBD2. V shed 4 bases and J 6 bases; nucleotides not matched to a gene: 19. CDR1 is SGDLS, CDR2 YYNGEE, per germline. The CDR3 is 19 amino acids. CDR3: CASSPGGWASGSRGNEQFF. The CDR3, as DNA: TGTGCCAGCAGCCCAGGGGGGTGGGCTAGCGGGAGTCGGGGCAATGAGCAGTTCTTC. Full variable domain (rest looked up from reference TRBV9 and TRBJ2-1): DSGVTQTPKHLITATGQRVTLRCSPRSGDLSVYWYQQSLDQGLQFLIQYYNGEERAKGNILERFSAQQFPDLHSELNLSSLELGDSALYFCASSPGGWASGSRGNEQFFGPGTRLTVL.

This clonotype was counted between two and nine times. The chain combines TRBV29-1 with TRBJ1-2; possible D gene TRBD1, 5 bases. The germline V gene has CDR1 SQVTM and CDR2 ANQGSEA. Trimming left V 5 bases short and J 8 bases short, with 12 bases between. The CDR3 contains 11 residues. CDR3 amino acids: CSVLGGTGYTF. The CDR3 DNA is TGCAGCGTTCTTGGAGGGACGGGCTACACCTTC.

The rearrangement links TRBV25-1 to TRBJ2-7, with D possibly being TRBD2 (6 bases). Trimming removed 0 bases at V and 0 bases at J, with 12 bases between. The CDR3 runs 16 residues. The germline V gene has CDR1 MGHDK and CDR2 SYGVNS. The CDR3 is CASSEYWTTRSYEQYF. The CDR3 nucleotides are TGTGCCAGCAGTGAATATTGGACTACGCGCTCCTACGAGCAGTACTTC.

This clonotype was seen ten or more times. This sequence joins TRBV2 and TRBJ1-2; 9 nucleotides line up with TRBD1. Unmatched junction bases numbered 7, after V lost 5 bases and J lost 6 bases. CDR3 size: 14 residues. The germline V gene encodes CDR1 SNHLY and CDR2 FYNNEI. Written as DNA, the CDR3 is TGTGCCAGCAGTTACAGGGGGCAAGTAAATGGCTACACCTTC. Protein sequence: CASSYRGQVNGYTF.

This clonotype was seen more than once but under ten times. J is TRBJ2-6 and V is TRBV28; D is uncertain. The CDR3 loop spans 15 amino acids. V lost 3 bases and J lost 0, with 6 bases in between. Germline loops: CDR1 MDHEN, CDR2 SYDVKM. The CDR3 nucleotides are TGTGCCAGCAGTTTCCGTGACTCTGGGGCCAACGTCCTGACTTTC. Protein: CASSFRDSGANVLTF.

This clonotype was seen only a few times. The chain joins TRBV5-1 to TRBJ2-5; TRBD2 matches 7 bases. This CDR3 region has 13 residues. V shed 7 bases, J shed 4 bases, and the junction held 7 bases outside the gene matches. Germline V gene sequence: CDR1 SGHRS, CDR2 YFSETQ. The CDR3 sequence is CASRAGAGETQYF. As DNA, the CDR3 is TGCGCCAGCCGCGCGGGAGCGGGAGAGACCCAGTACTTC.

Only one count was recorded for this clonotype. The J gene is TRBJ1-5, the V gene TRBV11-2, with TRBD1 as a possible D gene (5 bases). Germline V CDR1 and CDR2: SGHAT, FQNNGV. With 5 bases removed from V and 3 bases from J, the gap between germline ends came to 17 bases. This CDR3 comprises 16 residues. The DNA of the CDR3 is TGTGCCAGCAGCCCGTCCCAGGGTTATAACAATCAGCCCCAGCATTTT. It yields the protein CASSPSQGYNNQPQHF.

This clonotype showed up many times. The rearrangement joins TRBV7-2 to TRBJ2-1, with 11 positions matching TRBD2. Germline V CDR1 and CDR2: SGHTA, FQGNSA. Losses at the gene ends were 3 bases for V and 6 bases for J; bases not matched to a gene: 4. The CDR3 loop spans 15 amino acids. The DNA of the CDR3 is TGTGCCAGCAGCTTTCTAGCGGGAGGCGGCAATGAGCAGTTCTTC. This encodes CASSFLAGGGNEQFF.

This clonotype was observed once. The V gene is TRBV20-1, the J gene TRBJ2-3; 9 nucleotides line up with TRBD2. This CDR3 has 14 amino acids. The V gene's germline CDR1 is DFQATT and CDR2 SNEGSKA (reference sequence). With 3 bases clipped from V and 4 bases from J, the junction kept 5 bases outside the gene matches. The chain's CDR3 is CSASAAGGSDTQYF. The CDR3 DNA is TGCAGTGCTAGCGCGGCGGGAGGGTCAGATACGCAGTATTTT.

Ten or more counts support this clonotype. V gene TRBV28 combines with J gene TRBJ1-5; no clear D. The germline V and J ends were trimmed by 5 bases and 5 bases, with 7 bases remaining between them. Germline values: CDR1 MDHEN, CDR2 SYDVKM. The CDR3 loop spans 12 amino acids. The CDR3 sequence: CASSPPHQPQHF. In nucleotides, the CDR3 is TGTGCCAGCAGTCCCCCTCATCAGCCCCAGCATTTT.

This clonotype was seen ten or more times. Here the CDR3 reads CATKTAVYSPLHF. In DNA, the CDR3 is TGTGCCACGAAGACAGCGGTATATTCACCCCTCCACTTT. The chain joins TRBV28 to TRBJ1-6; perhaps TRBD1 as D (5 bases). The CDR3 totals 13 residues. V was shortened by 10 bases and J by 8 bases, with 15 bases between the two germline ends. Germline V gene data show CDR1 as MDHEN and CDR2 as SYDVKM.

This clonotype appeared once. This chain's CDR3 is CASFGNYGYTF. CDR3 nucleotides: TGTGCCAGCTTCGGGAACTATGGCTACACCTTC. This chain connects TRBV25-1 to TRBJ1-2; no definite D call. Trimming took off 8 bases at V and 2 bases at J, with 6 bases between the two ends. Germline assignment: CDR1 MGHDK and CDR2 SYGVNS. The CDR3 is 11 amino acids.

This clonotype was counted only a few times. V usage is TRBV6-2 or TRBV6-3 and J usage is TRBJ1-2; D call uncertain. CDR1 and CDR2 (germline): MNHEY, SVGEGT. Trimming removed 4 bases at V and 4 bases at J, with 10 bases between. The CDR3 spans 13 residues. CDR3 bases: TGTGCCAGCAGTTTTAACTATGGCTATGGCTACACCTTC. Its protein is CASSFNYGYGYTF.

The genes are TRBV3-1 and TRBJ2-2; TRBD2 matches at 9 bases. Trimming took 4 bases from V and 7 from J; bases not matched to a gene: 13. This CDR3 has 17 residues. Germline assignment: CDR1 LGHDT and CDR2 YNNKEL (reference sequence). CDR3 coding DNA: TGTGCCAGCAGCCCCCACCTTTCTAGCGGGGACATCGGGGAGCTGTTTTTT. It translates to CASSPHLSSGDIGELFF.

This clonotype was seen many times. CDR3 in amino acids: CASAPHEEGTRSQYF. CDR3 nucleotides: TGTGCCAGCGCCCCCCATGAGGAAGGGACGAGGTCGCAGTACTTC. The rearrangement uses TRBV28 and TRBJ2-7, with D possibly called TRBD1 or TRBD2 (5 bases each). Germline-derived CDR1 and CDR2 are MDHEN and SYDVKM. V was pared by 8 bases and J by 9 bases, with 26 bases between. The CDR3 is 15 residues long.

This clonotype appeared many times. The chain combines TRBV6-1 with TRBJ2-3; 11 nucleotides align to TRBD1. This CDR3 region has 16 residues. The germline V gene has CDR1 MNHNS and CDR2 SASEGT. Trimming took 5 bases from V and 5 from J; bases not matched to a gene: 9. Here the CDR3 reads CASSLGQGASEDTQYF. CDR3 nucleotides: TGTGCCAGCAGTCTAGGACAGGGGGCGAGCGAAGATACGCAGTATTTT.

The chain employs TRBV28 and TRBJ2-5; the D is unclear. Germline V CDR1 and CDR2: MDHEN, SYDVKM. The CDR3 sequence is 14 residues long. Trimming cost V 5 bases and J 4 bases, with 14 bases left between them. CDR3 bases: TGTGCCAGCAGTCCAGACCCAAGGGCAGAGACCCAGTACTTC. Translating it yields CASSPDPRAETQYF.

This clonotype was picked up many times. The V call is TRBV12-3 or TRBV12-4, the J call TRBJ2-7; no clear D gene. This CDR3 comprises 12 residues. The germline V and J ends were trimmed by 1 base and 6 bases, with 7 bases remaining between them. The CDR3 region has the DNA TGTGCCAGCAGTTTAGAGGGCTTCGAGCAGTACTTC. This gives the protein CASSLEGFEQYF.